The 17 T cell receptor beta chains reported below all come from one sample, sequenced in a study of regulatory T cells in long-lasting Graves disease. Arm-PCR of CDR3 regions and iRepertoire HTBI primers were used to build TCR beta libraries. TCRdb processed the multiplex PCR reads anew with MiXCR; each CDR3 protein has one entry. The repertoire holds approximately 400,000 distinct CDR3 sequences, with about a quarter as singletons. Regarding time point: persistent/refractory GD, antithyroid drugs over 5 years with positive TRAb. Extracted PBMC RNA gave rise to the TCR library. The specimen comprised peripheral blood mononuclear cells (PBMCs), sampled when the disease was refractory, from a patient treated with antithyroid drugs. These receptors originate from a female donor with Graves disease.

The CDR3 reads CATSRVRTINQPQHF. CDR3 DNA: TGTGCCACCAGCAGAGTTCGGACGATTAATCAGCCCCAGCATTTT. The chain joins TRBV15 to TRBJ1-5; D unclear. This CDR3 region has 15 residues. Germline V gives CDR1 LNHNV, CDR2 YYDKDF (reference sequence). V was cut by 1 base and J by 4 bases, with 11 bases left in between.

This clonotype was seen a handful of times. The chain couples TRBV20-1 to TRBJ2-4; D gene uncertain. Germline V gene sequence: CDR1 DFQATT, CDR2 SNEGSKA (reference sequence). There are 13 residues in the CDR3. V was pared by 5 bases and J by 1 base, with 9 bases between. Here the CDR3 DNA reads TGCAGTGCTCCCACTGGGGCCAAAAACATTCAGTACTTC. Translation: CSAPTGAKNIQYF.

This chain connects TRBV11-2 to TRBJ2-7; maybe TRBD2 (5 bases). This CDR3 region has 15 residues. The germline V gene encodes CDR1 SGHAT and CDR2 FQNNGV. V lost 4 bases to trimming and J lost 7 bases, with 20 bases between them. Here the CDR3 DNA reads TGTGCCAGCAGCTCCCAAGACTTGGGGAGTATGGAGCAGTACTTC. Translating it yields CASSSQDLGSMEQYF. Together with reference TRBV11-2 and TRBJ2-7, the CDR3 gives the full variable domain: EAGVAQSPRYKIIEKRQSVAFWCNPISGHATLYWYQQILGQGPKLLIQFQNNGVVDDSQLPKDRFSAERLKGVDSTLKIQPAKLEDSAVYLCASSSQDLGSMEQYFGPGTRLTVT.

In this sample, this clonotype turned up many times. The gene calls are TRBV6-1 and TRBJ1-2, with a weak D call TRBD1 (6 bases). V was trimmed by 10 bases and J by 4 bases, leaving 16 bases between them. This CDR3 region has 13 residues. Germline values: CDR1 MNHNS, CDR2 SASEGT. The CDR3 DNA is TGTGCCACCAAACGGGGGGCGACCTATGGCTACACCTTC. Translated: CATKRGATYGYTF.

This clonotype was recorded many times. The chain combines TRBV6-1 with TRBJ2-7; no definite D call. V lost 1 base, J lost 1 base, and 8 bases lay in between. Germline V gene lookup returns CDR1 MNHNS and CDR2 SASEGT. CDR3 length equals 14 residues. CDR3 DNA: TGTGCCAGCAGTGAAGGTTGGGATTCCTACGAGCAGTACTTC. Translation gives CASSEGWDSYEQYF.

This clonotype was detected ten times or more. V is TRBV2 and J is TRBJ2-7, with D uncertain. Trimming removed 5 bases at V and 3 bases at J, with 14 bases between. CDR1 and CDR2 (germline): SNHLY, FYNNEI. CDR3 size: 14 residues. The CDR3 loop reads CASSNTGRFYEQYF. Here the CDR3 DNA reads TGTGCCAGCAGTAATACGGGTAGATTCTACGAGCAGTACTTC.

Ten or more counts support this clonotype. The chain links TRBV6-1 to TRBJ1-2; D is uncertain. CDR3 size: 12 residues. Germline assignment: CDR1 MNHNS and CDR2 SASEGT. Trimming removed 7 bases from V and 2 bases from J, with 8 bases in between. CDR3 loop: CASIGGNYGYTF. The CDR3 DNA follows: TGTGCCAGCATCGGAGGGAACTATGGCTACACCTTC.

The rearrangement uses TRBV5-4 and TRBJ2-7; 8 bases agree with TRBD2. Germline V gene sequence: CDR1 SGHNT, CDR2 YYREEE (reference sequence). The CDR3 runs to 13 residues. V was pared by 3 bases and J by 12 bases, with 11 bases of the junction left unmatched. In DNA form, the CDR3 reads TGTGCCAGCAGCTCCACCGCGGGGGGAAGGCGGTACTTC. Translation: CASSSTAGGRRYF. Together with reference TRBV5-4 and TRBJ2-7, the CDR3 gives the full variable domain: ETGVTQSPTHLIKTRGQQVTLRCSSQSGHNTVSWYQQALGQGPQFIFQYYREEENGRGNFPPRFSGLQFPNYSSELNVNALELDDSALYLCASSSTAGGRRYFGPGTRLTVT.

The chain uses TRBV28 and TRBJ2-1, with TRBD2 identical over 10 bases. This CDR3 region has 15 residues. The germline V gene encodes CDR1 MDHEN and CDR2 SYDVKM. V gave up 4 bases and J gave up 13 bases; unmatched junction bases: 13. CDR3 residues: CASSSEASGSWIQFF. In DNA form, the CDR3 reads TGTGCCAGCAGTTCAGAGGCTAGCGGGAGTTGGATACAGTTCTTC.

V gene TRBV27 combines with J gene TRBJ1-1, with D maybe TRBD1 (6 bases). This CDR3 is 14 amino acids long. The germline CDR1 and CDR2 sequences are MNHEY and SMNVEV (reference sequence). V lost 6 bases and J lost 1, with 12 bases in between. In DNA form, the CDR3 reads TGTGCCAGCAGAATACTGGGACAGAACACTGAAGCTTTCTTT. Translation gives CASRILGQNTEAFF.

This clonotype has a handful of counts. The CDR3 sequence is CSVENQGGAFF. In DNA, the CDR3 is TGCAGCGTTGAAAACCAGGGGGGAGCTTTCTTT. V gene TRBV29-1 combines with J gene TRBJ1-1, with TRBD1 matching over 7 bases. Trimming at V came to 2 bases and at J to 10 bases, leaving 4 bases not matched to a gene. The germline CDR1 and CDR2 sequences are SQVTM and ANQGSEA. This CDR3 contains 11 residues.

As to this clonotype: This could be a read error, since a much larger clone is one nucleotide away. Written as DNA, the CDR3 is TGCAGTGCGACGAAAGGGGGCCCGGGTCCCAACGTCCTGACTTTC. Translating gives CSATKGGPGPNVLTF. V usage is TRBV20-1 and J usage is TRBJ2-6; 7 bases line up with TRBD1. V lost 6 bases, J lost 8 bases, and 13 bases stayed unmatched. The CDR3 runs to 15 residues. CDR1 is DFQATT and CDR2 is SNEGSKA in the germline V gene (reference sequence).

This clonotype has a handful of counts. The chain recombines TRBV20-1 with TRBJ1-1; 8 nucleotides agree with TRBD1. J gave up 7 bases and V 8 bases, and 12 bases lay outside the gene matches. CDR1 is DFQATT and CDR2 is SNEGSKA in the germline V gene (reference sequence). The length of the CDR3 is 13 residues. CDR3 DNA sequence: TGCAGTTCCGAACGGGCAGGGGGCAGTGAAGCTTTCTTT. Protein: CSSERAGGSEAFF.

This rearrangement joins TRBV19 to TRBJ2-7, with D hard to call. Germline CDR1 is LNHDA and CDR2 is SQIVND (reference sequence). This CDR3 is built from 14 residues. V dropped 5 bases and J dropped 0 bases, with 11 bases sitting between them. CDR3 in amino acids: CASSSRATSYEQYF. The DNA for the CDR3 is TGTGCCAGTAGTTCCCGGGCTACCTCCTACGAGCAGTACTTC.

The gene calls are TRBV20-1 and TRBJ1-1; weak D call: TRBD1 (6 bases). This CDR3 has 15 amino acids. CDR1 is DFQATT and CDR2 is SNEGSKA in the germline V gene (reference sequence). V was trimmed by 1 base and J by 3 bases, leaving 15 bases between them. For the CDR3, the DNA is TGCAGTGCTAGAGTTTTCGGGGGCCTACACACTGAAGCTTTCTTT. Protein sequence: CSARVFGGLHTEAFF.

The chain links TRBV3-1 to TRBJ1-6; unclear D gene. Between the trimmed V and J ends, which lost 1 base and 4 bases, there was a span of 8 bases. CDR1 is LGHDT, CDR2 YNNKEL, per germline (reference sequence). The CDR3 loop spans 15 amino acids. The CDR3 loop reads CASSQVEGYNSPLHF. As DNA, the CDR3 is TGTGCCAGCAGCCAAGTCGAGGGATATAATTCACCCCTCCACTTT.

This clonotype was recorded only once. The chain uses TRBV30 and TRBJ2-7, with D perhaps matching TRBD1 or TRBD2 (5 bases each). V shed 2 bases and J shed 5 bases, with 10 bases lying between them. The CDR3 runs 12 residues. The germline CDR1 and CDR2 sequences are GTSNPN and SVGIG (reference sequence). CDR3 in DNA: TGTGCCTGGAGTCCTGGGGGAAACGAGCAGTACTTC. This encodes CAWSPGGNEQYF.